This TCR beta chain is drawn from a study of CD4 T cells in relation to SARS-CoV-2 and coronaviruses. Data came from immunoSEQ multiplex PCR; TCRdb stores just in-frame clones and leaves some out. The sample contains 25,000 to 30,000 clones, 70% to 80% of which appear only once. The junction had 11 bases not matched to a gene; V was cut back by 7 bases and J by 6 bases. Looked up from germline, CDR1 is SGHAT and CDR2 is FQDESV (reference sequence). The CDR3 sequence is 14 residues long. Details on this clone: Its antigen is not identified.

Before the COVID-19 pandemic, during about 2011-2019, CD4+ T cells were taken from unexposed donors. Isolation of CD4+ T cells took place after less than 13 days in culture. The specimen was CD4+ T cells from PBMCs, cultured in vitro. The receptor was derived from a human donor in good health. The chain uses TRBV11-1 and TRBJ1-1; 7 positions match TRBD1. The CDR3 DNA is TGTGCCAGCACCCTGGACAGGAGAATCCCTGAAGCTTTCTTT. It codes for CASTLDRRIPEAFF.